The entry below gives a single T cell receptor beta chain sequence along with its context. The germline V gene encodes CDR1 SGHAT and CDR2 FQNNGV. This CDR3 has 14 residues. The V and J ends lost 6 bases and 0 bases respectively, with 12 bases between them. Authors' methods: Researchers report that nucleated cell counts were estimated from reference gene primer amplification. Sequencing was performed with immunoSEQ multiplex PCR; in TCRdb, only in-frame clones are kept and a portion is missing. D and trimming were read from the DNA, whereas the V and J calls and clone size are those reported in that table. The repertoire consists of 100,000 to 150,000 clones, with about 81% occurring once and the leading ten covering roughly 2.3%. These data originate in a study of blood T cell repertoires in COVID-19. Researchers sorted participants into cohorts using their self-reported clinical history.

Sequenced material: PBMCs or T cells enriched from blood (not recorded which). This TCR was recovered from a man between 35 and 55 years old with acute COVID-19. The chain employs TRBV11-2 and TRBJ2-7; possible D gene TRBD1, 6 bases. Here the CDR3 DNA reads TGTGCCAGCAGGATGCCGGGACACTCCTACGAGCAGTACTTC. Translation gives CASRMPGHSYEQYF.